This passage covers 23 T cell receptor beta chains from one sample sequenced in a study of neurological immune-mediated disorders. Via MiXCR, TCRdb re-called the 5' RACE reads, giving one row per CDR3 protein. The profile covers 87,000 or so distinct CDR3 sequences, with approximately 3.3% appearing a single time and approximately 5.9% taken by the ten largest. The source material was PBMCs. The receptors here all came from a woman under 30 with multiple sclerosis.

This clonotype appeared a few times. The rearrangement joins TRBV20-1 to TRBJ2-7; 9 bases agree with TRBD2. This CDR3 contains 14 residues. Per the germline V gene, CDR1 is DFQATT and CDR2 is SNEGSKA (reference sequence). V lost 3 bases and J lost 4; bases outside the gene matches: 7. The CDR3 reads CSASPGLASYEQYF. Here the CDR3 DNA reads TGCAGTGCTAGCCCGGGACTAGCCTCTTACGAGCAGTACTTC.

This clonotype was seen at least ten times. The CDR3 nucleotides are TGCGCCAGCAGTGAGACGACAGGGACGAATTCACCCCTCCACTTT. It translates to CASSETTGTNSPLHF. This chain links TRBV10-1 with TRBJ1-6; 7 nucleotides line up with TRBD1. The CDR3 covers 15 residues. The ends lost 2 bases at V and 7 bases at J; junction bases unmatched: 5. Germline values: CDR1 WNHNN, CDR2 SYGVQD (reference sequence).

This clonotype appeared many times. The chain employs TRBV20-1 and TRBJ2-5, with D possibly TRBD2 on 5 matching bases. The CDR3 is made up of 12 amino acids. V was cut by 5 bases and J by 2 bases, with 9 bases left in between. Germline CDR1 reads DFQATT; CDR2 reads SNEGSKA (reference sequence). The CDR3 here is CSARGEQETQYF. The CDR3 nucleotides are TGCAGTGCTCGGGGTGAACAAGAGACCCAGTACTTC.

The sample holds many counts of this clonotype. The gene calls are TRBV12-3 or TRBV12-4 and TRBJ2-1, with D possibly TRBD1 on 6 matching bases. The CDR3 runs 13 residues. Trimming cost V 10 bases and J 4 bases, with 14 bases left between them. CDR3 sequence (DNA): TGTGCCATCCTCACGGACAGTTACAATGAGCAGTTCTTC. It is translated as CAILTDSYNEQFF.

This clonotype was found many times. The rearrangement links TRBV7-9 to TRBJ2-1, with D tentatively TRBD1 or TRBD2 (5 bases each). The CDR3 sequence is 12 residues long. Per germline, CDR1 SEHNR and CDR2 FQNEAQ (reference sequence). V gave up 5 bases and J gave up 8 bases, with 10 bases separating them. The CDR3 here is CASSTVGDEQFF. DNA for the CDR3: TGTGCCAGCAGCACTGTGGGGGATGAGCAGTTCTTC.

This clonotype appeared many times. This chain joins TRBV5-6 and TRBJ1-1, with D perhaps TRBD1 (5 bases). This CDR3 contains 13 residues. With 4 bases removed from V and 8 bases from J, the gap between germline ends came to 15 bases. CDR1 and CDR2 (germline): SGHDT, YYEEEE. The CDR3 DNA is TGTGCCAGCAGCCCCCTGGGGGAGGAGGAAGCTTTCTTT. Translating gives CASSPLGEEEAFF.

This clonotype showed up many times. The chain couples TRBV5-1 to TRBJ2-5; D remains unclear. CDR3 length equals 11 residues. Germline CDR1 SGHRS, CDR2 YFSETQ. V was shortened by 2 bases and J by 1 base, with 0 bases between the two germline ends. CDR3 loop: CASSFQETQYF. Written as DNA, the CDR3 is TGCGCCAGCAGCTTCCAAGAGACCCAGTACTTC.

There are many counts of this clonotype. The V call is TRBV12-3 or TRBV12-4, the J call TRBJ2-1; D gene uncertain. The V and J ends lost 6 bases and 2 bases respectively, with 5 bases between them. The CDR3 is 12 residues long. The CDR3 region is CASSLAYNEQFF. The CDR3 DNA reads TGTGCCAGCAGCCTAGCCTACAATGAGCAGTTCTTC.

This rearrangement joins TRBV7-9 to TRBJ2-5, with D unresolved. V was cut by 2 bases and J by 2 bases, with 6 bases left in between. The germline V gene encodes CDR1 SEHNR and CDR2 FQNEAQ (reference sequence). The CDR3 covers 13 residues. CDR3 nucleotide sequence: TGTGCCAGCAGCTTACAACTGCAAGAGACCCAGTACTTC. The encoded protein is CASSLQLQETQYF. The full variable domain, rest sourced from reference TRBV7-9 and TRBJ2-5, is DTGVSQNPRHKITKRGQNVTFRCDPISEHNRLYWYRQTLGQGPEFLTYFQNEAQLEKSRLLSDRFSAERPKGSFSTLEIQRTEQGDSAMYLCASSLQLQETQYFGPGTRLLVL.

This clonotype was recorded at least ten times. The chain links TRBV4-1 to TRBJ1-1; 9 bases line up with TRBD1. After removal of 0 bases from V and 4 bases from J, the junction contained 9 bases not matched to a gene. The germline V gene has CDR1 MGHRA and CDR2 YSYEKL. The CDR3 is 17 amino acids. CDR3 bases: TGCGCCAGCAGCCAAGACGAGGGGACAGGGTGGCCCACTGAAGCTTTCTTT. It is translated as CASSQDEGTGWPTEAFF.

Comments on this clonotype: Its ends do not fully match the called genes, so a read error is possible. The CDR3 coding sequence is TGTGCCAGCAGCTTGAAACAGGGGGCATCAACCCTCAACTTT. Translated: CASSLKQGASTLNF. The rearrangement links TRBV11-2 to TRBJ1-6, with TRBD1 identical over 9 bases. Germline lookup yields CDR1 SGHAT and CDR2 FQNNGV. CDR3 length equals 14 residues.

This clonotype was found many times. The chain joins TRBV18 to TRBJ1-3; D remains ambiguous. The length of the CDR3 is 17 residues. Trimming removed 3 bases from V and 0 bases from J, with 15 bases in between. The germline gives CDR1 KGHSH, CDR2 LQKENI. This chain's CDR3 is CASSPPSGIASGNTIYF. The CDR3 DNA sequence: TGTGCCAGCTCACCCCCGAGCGGAATTGCCTCTGGAAACACCATATATTTT.

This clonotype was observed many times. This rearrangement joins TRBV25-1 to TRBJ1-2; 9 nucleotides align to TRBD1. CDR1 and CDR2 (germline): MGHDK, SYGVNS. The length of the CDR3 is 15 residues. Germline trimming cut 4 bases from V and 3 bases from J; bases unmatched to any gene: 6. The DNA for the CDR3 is TGTGCCAGCAGTGCCAGGACAGGGGAGGACTATGGCTACACCTTC. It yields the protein CASSARTGEDYGYTF.

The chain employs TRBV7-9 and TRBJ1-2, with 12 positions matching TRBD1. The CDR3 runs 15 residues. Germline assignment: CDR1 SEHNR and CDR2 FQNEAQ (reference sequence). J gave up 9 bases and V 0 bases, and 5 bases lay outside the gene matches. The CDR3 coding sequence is TGTGCCAGCAGCTTAGCAAGGGGACAGGGGGCGAGCTACACCTTC. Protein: CASSLARGQGASYTF.

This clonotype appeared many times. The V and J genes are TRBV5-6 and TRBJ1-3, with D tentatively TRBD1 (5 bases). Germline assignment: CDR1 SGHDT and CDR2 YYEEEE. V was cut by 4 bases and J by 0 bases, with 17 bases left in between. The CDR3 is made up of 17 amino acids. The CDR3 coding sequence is TGTGCCAGCAGCCTCCTGGATTGGACACTCTCTGGAAACACCATATATTTT. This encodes CASSLLDWTLSGNTIYF.

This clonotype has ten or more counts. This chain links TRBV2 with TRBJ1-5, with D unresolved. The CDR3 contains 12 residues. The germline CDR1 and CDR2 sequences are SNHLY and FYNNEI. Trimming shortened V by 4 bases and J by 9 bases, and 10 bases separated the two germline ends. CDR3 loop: CASSVIGLPQHF. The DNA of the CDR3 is TGTGCCAGCAGTGTGATCGGGCTGCCCCAGCATTTT.

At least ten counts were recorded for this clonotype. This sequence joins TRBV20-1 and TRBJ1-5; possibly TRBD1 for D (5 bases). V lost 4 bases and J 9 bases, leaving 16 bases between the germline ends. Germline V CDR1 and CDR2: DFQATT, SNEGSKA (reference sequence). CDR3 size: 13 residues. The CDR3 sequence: CSATGTGDGPQHF. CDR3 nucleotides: TGCAGTGCTACAGGGACCGGAGATGGGCCCCAGCATTTT.

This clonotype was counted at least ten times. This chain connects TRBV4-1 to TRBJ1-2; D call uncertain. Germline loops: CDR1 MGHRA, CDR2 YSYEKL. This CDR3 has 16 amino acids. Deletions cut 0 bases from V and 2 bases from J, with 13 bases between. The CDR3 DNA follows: TGCGCCAGCAGCCAAGATCCTATAACACTCAACTATGGCTACACCTTC. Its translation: CASSQDPITLNYGYTF.

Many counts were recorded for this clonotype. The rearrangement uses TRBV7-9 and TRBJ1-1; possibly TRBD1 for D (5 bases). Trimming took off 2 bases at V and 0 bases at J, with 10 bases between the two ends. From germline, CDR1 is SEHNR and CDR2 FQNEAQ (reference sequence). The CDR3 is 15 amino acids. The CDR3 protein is CASSLFEGMNTEAFF. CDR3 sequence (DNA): TGTGCCAGCAGCTTATTCGAGGGGATGAACACTGAAGCTTTCTTT. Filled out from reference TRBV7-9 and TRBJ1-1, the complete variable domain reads DTGVSQNPRHKITKRGQNVTFRCDPISEHNRLYWYRQTLGQGPEFLTYFQNEAQLEKSRLLSDRFSAERPKGSFSTLEIQRTEQGDSAMYLCASSLFEGMNTEAFFGQGTRLTVV.

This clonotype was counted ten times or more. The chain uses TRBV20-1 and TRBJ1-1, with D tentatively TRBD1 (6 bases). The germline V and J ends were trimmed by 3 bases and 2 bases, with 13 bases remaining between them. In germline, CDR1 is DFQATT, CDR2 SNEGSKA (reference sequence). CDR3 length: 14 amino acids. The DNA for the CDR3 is TGCAGTGCTAGCGGGGTGGGGGCAAACACTGAAGCTTTCTTT. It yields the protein CSASGVGANTEAFF.

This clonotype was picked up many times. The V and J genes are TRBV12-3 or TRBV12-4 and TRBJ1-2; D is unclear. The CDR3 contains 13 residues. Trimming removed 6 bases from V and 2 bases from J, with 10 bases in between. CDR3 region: CASSPTGNYGYTF. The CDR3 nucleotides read TGTGCCAGCAGCCCGACTGGGAACTATGGCTACACCTTC.

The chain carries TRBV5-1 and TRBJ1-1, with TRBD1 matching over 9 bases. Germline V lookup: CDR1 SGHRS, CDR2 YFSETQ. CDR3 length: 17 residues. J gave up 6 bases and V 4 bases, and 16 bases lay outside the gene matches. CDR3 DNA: TGCGCCAGCAGCCCTGGGGTGGGACAGGGCTGGGGGTCTGAAGCTTTCTTT. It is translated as CASSPGVGQGWGSEAFF.

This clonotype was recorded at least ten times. The CDR3 DNA follows: TGTGCCAGCAGCTTAGACCCAGAGATGTCCTACGAGCAGTACTTC. Translation gives CASSLDPEMSYEQYF. The chain has TRBV7-2 and TRBJ2-7; D ambiguous. The germline CDR1 and CDR2 sequences are SGHTA and FQGNSA. The CDR3 has 15 amino acids. Trimming took off 1 base at V and 1 base at J, with 11 bases between the two ends.